A single T cell receptor (beta chain) is shown here with its context. Template switching by 5'RACE produced TCR cDNA, adding a universal primer site and UMIs. TCRdb used MiXCR to reprocess the 5' RACE reads, holding one entry per CDR3 protein. This sample has about 330,000 distinct CDR3 sequences; 7% to 10% occur once, and the top ten carry roughly 15%. The data stem from a study of T cells after yellow fever vaccination. The overall study: SMART-Seq v4 Ultra Low Input prepared the low-cell-number fractions.

Germline lookup yields CDR1 SGHRS and CDR2 YFSETQ. Trimming removed 4 bases from V and 1 base from J, with 11 bases in between. This CDR3 is built from 14 residues. This sequence was found in a young man who received the YFV17D yellow fever vaccine. The chain combines TRBV5-1 with TRBJ2-5; D uncertain. Here the sequenced sample was PBMCs, taken roughly 47 days after the first yellow fever vaccination. The DNA of the CDR3 is TGCGCCAGCAGCCGGATAGGTGTCCAAGAGACCCAGTACTTC. Residues: CASSRIGVQETQYF.